This is a list of T cell receptor beta chains from one sample in a study of blood T cells in healthy people across ages. Each CDR3 protein is one row after TCRdb ran MiXCR on the 5' RACE reads. The sample includes around 1,000,000 distinct CDR3 sequences, roughly 24% of them seen just once. The same sample was also studied in work on T cells of mothers and their children.

Sequences were obtained from blood. These receptors all come from a girl aged 2 to 10 in good health. Both conserved end residues are part of each CDR3. The D gene is left open where the match is weak. Some rows have no size entry. The others give once, few or many, or a class for an expanded clone.

CDR3 protein,CDR3 DNA,clone size,D gene,V gene,J gene
CASSPRLAVNQETQYF,TGTGCCAGCAGTCCCCGACTAGCGGTGAACCAAGAGACCCAGTACTTC,-,TRBD2,TRBV12-3/TRBV12-4,TRBJ2-5
CASGTDNTGELFF,TGTGCCAGCGGCACGGACAACACCGGGGAGCTGTTTTTT,few,-,TRBV2,TRBJ2-2
CASRTFGTGSANSPLHF,TGTGCCAGCAGAACATTTGGCACAGGGTCGGCTAATTCACCCCTCCACTTT,-,-,TRBV6-2/TRBV6-3,TRBJ1-6
CASSQDFGGRETQYF,TGCGCCAGCAGCCAAGATTTCGGGGGGCGAGAGACCCAGTACTTC,few,-,TRBV4-3,TRBJ2-5
CASSLGPSGYSQYF,TGTGCCAGCAGCTTAGGCCCTAGCGGATACTCCCAGTACTTC,-,TRBD2,TRBV7-3,TRBJ2-5
CASSLVVGVPAGELFF,TGTGCCAGCAGCTTAGTAGTAGGAGTACCAGCCGGGGAGCTGTTTTTT,few,-,TRBV11-2,TRBJ2-2
CASRSDRGDYGYTF,TGTGCCAGCAGATCGGACAGGGGAGACTATGGCTACACCTTC,few,TRBD1,TRBV7-9,TRBJ1-2
CASSLTGSSGETQYF,TGTGCCAGCAGCTTAACCGGATCCTCAGGGGAGACCCAGTACTTC,-,-,TRBV7-2,TRBJ2-5
CASSLGQSRNTIYF,TGTGCCAGCAGTTTGGGACAAAGTAGAAACACCATATATTTT,few,-,TRBV6-5,TRBJ1-3
CASSQVDRVWDGYTF,TGCGCCAGCAGCCAAGTCGACAGGGTGTGGGATGGCTACACCTTC,-,TRBD1,TRBV4-1,TRBJ1-2
CASSSIAGALETQYF,TGTGCCAGCTCGTCTATAGCGGGAGCCTTGGAGACCCAGTACTTC,few,TRBD2,TRBV12-3/TRBV12-4,TRBJ2-5
CASSFLPHSYEQYF,TGTGCCAGCAGTTTTTTACCCCACTCCTACGAGCAGTACTTC,-,-,TRBV12-3/TRBV12-4,TRBJ2-7
CSVSSTAGYYNEQFF,TGCAGCGTTAGCTCGACAGCGGGGTATTACAATGAGCAGTTCTTC,few,TRBD2,TRBV29-1,TRBJ2-1
CASSLYTSDTEQFF,TGTGCCAGCAGCCTGTATACTAGCGACACTGAGCAGTTCTTC,few,TRBD2,TRBV5-5,TRBJ2-1
CASSSRRNQETQYF,TGTGCCAGCAGTTCTCGACGTAACCAAGAGACCCAGTACTTC,-,-,TRBV12-3/TRBV12-4,TRBJ2-5
CASSDLQGSNQPQHF,TGTGCCAGCAGCGACCTTCAGGGTAGCAATCAGCCCCAGCATTTT,few,-,TRBV6-5,TRBJ1-5
CASSLERTHTYEQYF,TGCGCCAGCAGCTTGGAAAGGACACACACTTACGAGCAGTACTTC,-,-,TRBV5-1,TRBJ2-7
CSASSGQPYNEQFF,TGCAGTGCTAGTTCTGGACAGCCCTACAATGAGCAGTTCTTC,few,-,TRBV20-1,TRBJ2-1
CAISEVHRDTQETQYF,TGTGCCATCAGTGAGGTCCACCGGGACACTCAAGAGACCCAGTACTTC,few,-,TRBV10-3,TRBJ2-5
CASRRAESSYEQYF,TGTGCCAGCAGGAGAGCGGAGAGCTCCTACGAGCAGTACTTC,-,-,TRBV28,TRBJ2-7
CAIRTQAQETQYF,TGTGCCATCAGGACACAGGCGCAAGAGACCCAGTACTTC,few,-,TRBV10-3,TRBJ2-5
CSAGLAGIDTQYF,TGCAGTGCTGGACTAGCGGGCATAGATACGCAGTATTTT,once,TRBD2,TRBV20-1,TRBJ2-3
CASSPLVWRDFEAFF,TGTGCCAGCAGCCCTTTAGTCTGGCGGGACTTTGAAGCTTTCTTT,-,-,TRBV7-9,TRBJ1-1
CAVGQSTQETQYF,TGTGCCGTAGGACAGTCAACCCAAGAGACCCAGTACTTC,-,-,TRBV10-3,TRBJ2-5
CASGPKERLGTDTQYF,TGTGCCAGCGGCCCCAAGGAACGGCTTGGCACAGATACGCAGTATTTT,-,-,TRBV28,TRBJ2-3
CSARDRRFESRYTF,TGCAGTGCTAGAGATCGGCGCTTCGAAAGTCGCTACACCTTC,-,-,TRBV20-1,TRBJ1-2
CASSSWTERYNEQFF,TGTGCCAGCAGCTCGTGGACAGAGAGATACAATGAGCAGTTCTTC,-,-,TRBV7-2,TRBJ2-1
CASRSGQQDYNEQFF,TGTGCCAGCCGAAGCGGACAACAGGATTACAATGAGCAGTTCTTC,-,-,TRBV11-1,TRBJ2-1
CASSHKWTSGNEQYF,TGTGCCAGCAGCCATAAGTGGACCTCTGGCAACGAGCAGTACTTC,-,-,TRBV28,TRBJ2-7
CASSRPDQPQHF,TGTGCCAGCAGCCGTCCAGATCAGCCCCAGCATTTT,-,-,TRBV7-9,TRBJ1-5
CATRGTGANVLTF,TGTGCCACCAGAGGGACAGGGGCCAACGTCCTGACTTTC,-,-,TRBV7-2,TRBJ2-6
CSVDFTPTDTQYF,TGCAGCGTTGACTTTACGCCCACAGATACGCAGTATTTT,few,-,TRBV29-1,TRBJ2-3
CAISGLAGEETQYF,TGTGCCATCAGTGGACTAGCGGGAGAAGAGACCCAGTACTTC,-,TRBD2,TRBV10-3,TRBJ2-5
CASSSTGTPTQYF,TGTGCCAGCAGTTCAACAGGGACCCCGACCCAGTACTTC,once,-,TRBV5-5,TRBJ2-5
CASSNGRQNNEQFF,TGTGCCAGCTCTAATGGAAGACAAAACAATGAGCAGTTCTTC,-,-,TRBV18,TRBJ2-1
CSANKGREEYF,TGCAGTGCCAACAAGGGGCGGGAAGAGTACTTC,few,-,TRBV20-1,TRBJ2-4
CASKRGRTGELFF,TGTGCCAGTAAAAGGGGAAGGACCGGGGAGCTGTTTTTT,few,-,TRBV19,TRBJ2-2
CASSLGTGASPLHF,TGTGCCAGCTCACTTGGGACAGGGGCATCACCCCTCCACTTT,few,TRBD1,TRBV18,TRBJ1-6
CASRGFGFSVEQYF,TGCGCCAGCAGGGGATTCGGCTTCTCTGTCGAGCAGTACTTC,many,-,TRBV10-2,TRBJ2-7
CSVEGDEQYF,TGCAGCGTCGAAGGGGACGAGCAGTACTTC,-,-,TRBV29-1,TRBJ2-7
CASSYSGTGKREQFF,TGTGCCAGCAGTTACTCCGGGACAGGGAAACGTGAGCAGTTCTTC,-,TRBD1,TRBV6-5,TRBJ2-1
CASSWDRGYNEQFF,TGTGCCAGCAGCTGGGACAGGGGATACAATGAGCAGTTCTTC,-,TRBD1,TRBV5-6,TRBJ2-1
CASSFLRDGSYEQYF,TGCGCCAGCAGCTTCCTCCGGGACGGCTCCTACGAGCAGTACTTC,few,-,TRBV5-1,TRBJ2-7
CASSQRTGREWGTQYF,TGCGCCAGCAGCCAAAGGACAGGAAGGGAGTGGGGGACCCAGTACTTC,few,TRBD1,TRBV4-3,TRBJ2-5
CASSLTQGGYEQYF,TGTGCCAGCAGTCTGACCCAGGGGGGCTACGAGCAGTACTTC,-,-,TRBV27,TRBJ2-7
CASSYPSGDTQYF,TGTGCCAGCAGTTATCCTAGCGGGGATACGCAGTATTTT,-,TRBD2,TRBV6-5,TRBJ2-3
CSVLSSKNIQYF,TGCAGCGTACTCTCATCGAAAAACATTCAGTACTTC,-,-,TRBV29-1,TRBJ2-4
CSARQRKSTDTQYF,TGCAGTGCTAGACAGCGGAAAAGCACAGATACGCAGTATTTT,few,-,TRBV20-1,TRBJ2-3
CASSAGTSGSEAFF,TGTGCCAGCAGCGCCGGGACAAGCGGCTCGGAAGCTTTCTTT,-,-,TRBV27,TRBJ1-1
CASSSLQRNSYEQYF,TGTGCCAGCAGTTCCTTACAGAGAAACTCCTACGAGCAGTACTTC,few,-,TRBV28,TRBJ2-7
CSAPFPGTGGNTIYF,TGCAGTGCCCCTTTTCCCGGGACAGGGGGAAACACCATATATTTT,-,TRBD1,TRBV20-1,TRBJ1-3
CASRQGNQPQHF,TGTGCCAGTAGACAGGGGAATCAGCCCCAGCATTTT,many,TRBD1,TRBV19,TRBJ1-5
CASRDRANGYTF,TGTGCCAGCAGGGACAGGGCCAATGGCTACACCTTC,-,TRBD1,TRBV2,TRBJ1-2